The rows below give T cell receptor beta chains drawn from one sample of a study of identical twins' blood T cells. TCRdb re-called the 5' RACE reads through MiXCR, storing one row per CDR3 protein. The repertoire holds hundreds of thousands of distinct CDR3 sequences, roughly 30% seen once, with 6.1% in the top ten. Input material: PBMCs. These receptors all come from a woman aged 18 to 49 in good health. The CDR3 runs from the conserved cysteine through the conserved F or W. A D gene is named only where the DNA matches it firmly. The size field is filled for only some rows; it gives once, few, many or a size class.

d_gene,v_gene,j_gene,abundance,CDR3aa,CDR3nt
-,TRBV6-2/TRBV6-3,TRBJ1-6,few,CASSGGRGGNSPLHF,TGTGCCAGCAGCGGAGGTCGGGGGGGAAATTCACCCCTCCACTTT
-,TRBV2,TRBJ1-5,few,CASREKSNQPQHF,TGTGCCAGCAGGGAAAAGAGCAATCAGCCCCAGCATTTT
-,TRBV5-1,TRBJ2-1,few,CASTRDFSYNEQFF,TGCGCCAGCACCCGGGACTTCTCCTACAATGAGCAGTTCTTC
TRBD1,TRBV20-1,TRBJ1-4,-,CSARPVDRDRYEKLFF,TGCAGTGCTAGGCCCGTAGACCGGGACAGATATGAAAAACTGTTTTTT
TRBD1,TRBV3-1,TRBJ1-2,-,CASSQRDRAYGYTF,TGTGCCAGCAGCCAACGGGACAGGGCCTATGGCTACACCTTC
-,TRBV29-1,TRBJ1-1,-,CSVYLNTGRYTEAFF,TGCAGCGTGTACCTCAACACAGGGAGATACACTGAAGCTTTCTTT
-,TRBV6-5,TRBJ1-2,once,CASSYQGRTYGYTF,TGTGCCAGCAGTTACCAGGGTAGGACCTATGGCTACACCTTC
-,TRBV7-9,TRBJ2-2,few,CASSSRTRGAGELFF,TGTGCCAGCAGCTCCCGGACTCGTGGGGCCGGGGAGCTGTTTTTT
-,TRBV4-1,TRBJ1-1,-,CASSQDTGVMNTEAFF,TGCGCCAGCAGCCAAGACACGGGGGTGATGAACACTGAAGCTTTCTTT
-,TRBV7-2,TRBJ1-1,-,CASSAPGTVNTEAFF,TGTGCCAGCAGCGCCCCCGGGACGGTGAACACTGAAGCTTTCTTT
-,TRBV12-3/TRBV12-4,TRBJ2-1,-,CASSLGPVNEQFF,TGCGCCAGCAGTCTGGGACCTGTCAATGAGCAGTTCTTC
TRBD1,TRBV20-1,TRBJ1-4,few,CSASQGAIEKLFF,TGCAGTGCTTCTCAGGGGGCGATTGAAAAACTGTTTTTT
-,TRBV5-1,TRBJ1-1,many,CASSLDRVAEAFF,TGCGCCAGCAGCTTGGACAGGGTGGCTGAAGCTTTCTTT
-,TRBV18,TRBJ2-3,few,CASSPPSEGTQYF,TGTGCCAGCTCACCACCGTCAGAGGGTACGCAGTATTTT
-,TRBV11-3,TRBJ2-3,-,CASSLDGIRFSTDTQYF,TGTGCCAGCAGCTTAGACGGAATAAGATTCAGCACAGATACGCAGTATTTT
-,TRBV6-5,TRBJ2-5,few,CASRKLRGGENQETQYF,TGTGCCAGCAGAAAGTTACGCGGAGGGGAAAATCAAGAGACCCAGTACTTC
-,TRBV7-2,TRBJ1-2,few,CASSPPPRTYGYTF,TGTGCCAGCAGCCCTCCCCCCAGGACTTATGGCTACACCTTC
TRBD2,TRBV3-1,TRBJ2-2,few,CASRPAGAGELFF,TGTGCCAGCAGGCCCGCGGGGGCCGGGGAGCTGTTTTTT
-,TRBV7-2,TRBJ1-1,few,CASTWGAGTEAFF,TGTGCCAGCACTTGGGGGGCTGGCACTGAAGCTTTCTTT
-,TRBV11-2,TRBJ2-2,many,CASSGIRFTNTGELFF,TGTGCCAGCAGCGGAATCAGGTTTACGAACACCGGGGAGCTGTTTTTT
-,TRBV29-1,TRBJ2-5,few,CSVDAYETQYF,TGCAGCGTTGATGCGTACGAGACCCAGTACTTC
TRBD1,TRBV2,TRBJ2-2,-,CASRDRANTGELFF,TGTGCCAGCAGAGACAGGGCTAACACCGGGGAGCTGTTTTTT
-,TRBV9,TRBJ2-1,-,CASSVGENEQFF,TGTGCCAGCAGCGTAGGGGAAAATGAGCAGTTCTTC
TRBD2,TRBV7-9,TRBJ2-5,once,CASSSRTSPNNQYF,TGTGCCAGCAGCTCTCGGACTAGCCCGAATAACCAGTACTTC
-,TRBV29-1,TRBJ1-1,-,CSVEVLGGDEDTEAFF,TGCAGCGTCGAAGTTCTCGGGGGGGATGAGGACACTGAAGCTTTCTTT
-,TRBV5-5,TRBJ1-5,once,CASSLTERNQPQHF,TGTGCCAGCAGCTTGACGGAAAGGAATCAGCCCCAGCATTTT
-,TRBV25-1,TRBJ1-1,-,CASSEISGDTEAFF,TGTGCCAGCAGTGAGATAAGCGGGGACACTGAAGCTTTCTTT
TRBD1,TRBV6-1,TRBJ2-7,few,CASSSPDRVTYEQYF,TGTGCCAGCAGTTCCCCGGACAGGGTGACCTACGAGCAGTACTTC
-,TRBV13,TRBJ2-1,-,CASTITESYNEQFF,TGTGCCAGCACCATCACGGAGTCATACAATGAGCAGTTCTTC
-,TRBV6-1,TRBJ1-2,once,CTSSEVSSGYGYTF,TGTACCAGCAGTGAAGTAAGTTCGGGATATGGCTACACCTTC
-,TRBV7-2,TRBJ2-3,-,CASSRRRGDTQYF,TGTGCCAGCAGCCGAAGGAGGGGAGATACGCAGTATTTT
TRBD1,TRBV6-1,TRBJ1-4,-,CAREGAAFNEKLFF,TGTGCCAGGGAGGGGGCCGCTTTTAATGAAAAACTGTTTTTT
-,TRBV4-1,TRBJ2-2,few,CASSQVDLVTYTGELFF,TGCGCCAGCAGCCAAGTGGATTTGGTAACCTACACCGGGGAGCTGTTTTTT
-,TRBV20-1,TRBJ1-6,many,CSATRSSYNSPLHF,TGCAGTGCTACCCGAAGCTCCTATAATTCACCCCTCCACTTT
-,TRBV9,TRBJ1-1,few,CANSDTEAFF,TGTGCCAACTCGGATACTGAAGCTTTCTTT
-,TRBV20-1,TRBJ2-2,-,CSARSGNTGELFF,TGCAGTGCCCGTAGCGGGAACACCGGGGAGCTGTTTTTT
-,TRBV5-1,TRBJ1-1,-,CASSHRGGGTEAFF,TGCGCCAGCAGCCACCGTGGGGGAGGCACTGAAGCTTTCTTT
-,TRBV18,TRBJ2-3,-,CASSPGGPTDTQYF,TGTGCCAGCTCACCCGGAGGTCCAACAGATACGCAGTATTTT
-,TRBV7-2,TRBJ1-4,-,CASSLAGINEKLFF,TGTGCCAGCAGCTTAGCCGGGATTAATGAAAAACTGTTTTTT
-,TRBV12-3/TRBV12-4,TRBJ1-1,many,CASSLEGPGAFF,TGTGCCAGCAGTTTAGAAGGCCCAGGAGCTTTCTTT
-,TRBV10-3,TRBJ2-7,-,CAISGGSSYEQYF,TGTGCCATCAGCGGGGGAAGCTCCTACGAGCAGTACTTC
-,TRBV25-1,TRBJ2-7,many,CASSELDNSYEQYF,TGTGCCAGCAGTGAATTGGACAACTCCTACGAGCAGTACTTC
-,TRBV7-2,TRBJ1-2,-,CASSPMDSRIYRTF,TGTGCCAGCAGCCCGATGGACTCCCGGATTTATCGCACCTTC